Listed here are 17 T cell receptor beta chains from one sample, sequenced in a study of blood T cell repertoires in COVID-19. Profiled with immunoSEQ multiplex PCR; TCRdb holds only in-frame clones, not every one. The sample contains 280,000 or so clones, more than 75% of which appear only once. Sequencing was carried out using peripheral blood. The source of these receptors is a woman in her 30s who had recovered from COVID-19.

J is TRBJ2-1 and V is TRBV6-5; TRBD2 agrees at 8 bases. V lost 5 bases, J lost 12 bases, and 6 bases stayed unmatched. The germline V gene encodes CDR1 MNHEY and CDR2 SVGAGI. This CDR3 has 12 residues. DNA of the CDR3: TGTGCCAGCAGTAGCGGGAGATGGGGGCAGTTCTTC. It specifies CASSSGRWGQFF.

This chain joins TRBV7-2 and TRBJ2-7; 13 nucleotides match TRBD2. V was clipped by 4 bases and J by 0 bases; unmatched bases: 6. Germline CDR1 is SGHTA and CDR2 is FQGNSA. The CDR3 extends over 17 amino acids. In DNA, the CDR3 is TGTGCCAGCAGCTCCCAACTAGCGGGAGGGAACTCCTACGAGCAGTACTTC. It is translated as CASSSQLAGGNSYEQYF. Supplemented by reference TRBV7-2 and TRBJ2-7, the full variable domain reads GAGVSQSPSNKVTEKGKDVELRCDPISGHTALYWYRQSLGQGLEFLIYFQGNSAPDKSGLPSDRFSAERTGGSVSTLTIQRTQQEDSAVYLCASSSQLAGGNSYEQYFGPGTRLTVT.

V gene TRBV3-1 (or the pseudogene TRBV3-2) combines with J gene TRBJ1-2, with D uncertain. Germline lookup yields CDR1 LGHDT and CDR2 YNNKEL (reference sequence). This CDR3 has 11 amino acids. The V gene lost 1 base and the J gene lost 6 bases, with 3 bases spanning the gap. This CDR3 is CASSQVNGYTF. In DNA form, the CDR3 reads TGTGCCAGCAGCCAAGTAAATGGCTACACCTTC.

The V and J genes are TRBV5-1 and TRBJ1-2; D is unclear. The germline gives CDR1 SGHRS, CDR2 YFSETQ. V dropped 3 bases and J dropped 3 bases, with 12 bases sitting between them. The CDR3 is 14 amino acids. The CDR3 loop reads CASSYGSPDYGYTF. The CDR3 DNA sequence: TGCGCCAGCAGCTACGGGTCCCCCGACTATGGCTACACCTTC.

The chain combines TRBV7-3 with TRBJ2-1, with D tentatively TRBD2 (6 bases). The germline V gene has CDR1 SGHTA and CDR2 FQGTGA. V gave up 3 bases and J gave up 9 bases, with 18 bases separating them. The length of the CDR3 is 15 residues. The CDR3 sequence is CASSLGTQYFGEQFF. For the CDR3, the DNA is TGTGCCAGCAGCTTGGGGACTCAGTATTTTGGTGAGCAGTTCTTC.

There are a few counts of this clone. V and J are TRBV30 and TRBJ2-6; 12 nucleotides agree with TRBD2. The CDR3 totals 19 residues. Unmatched junction bases numbered 6, after V lost 0 bases and J lost 0 bases. The germline gives CDR1 GTSNPN, CDR2 SVGIG (reference sequence). CDR3 protein: CAWSVRTSGVNSGANVLTF. For the CDR3, the DNA is TGTGCCTGGAGTGTAAGGACTAGCGGGGTTAACTCTGGGGCCAACGTCCTGACTTTC. Together with reference TRBV30 and TRBJ2-6, the CDR3 gives the full variable domain: SQTIHQWPATLVQPVGSPLSLECTVEGTSNPNLYWYRQAAGRGLQLLFYSVGIGQISSEVPQNLSASRPQDRQFILSSKKLLLSDSGFYLCAWSVRTSGVNSGANVLTFGAGSRLTVL.

This clone was seen just once. The gene calls are TRBV9 and TRBJ1-1, with 8 bases matching TRBD1. Germline assignment: CDR1 SGDLS and CDR2 YYNGEE. The junction had 3 bases not matched to a gene; V was cut back by 0 bases and J by 5 bases. The CDR3 sequence is 14 residues long. Here the CDR3 DNA reads TGTGCCAGCAGCGTAGGAAACAGGGGGACTGAAGCTTTCTTT. Its protein product is CASSVGNRGTEAFF. Full variable domain (outside the CDR3, taken from reference TRBV9 and TRBJ1-1): DSGVTQTPKHLITATGQRVTLRCSPRSGDLSVYWYQQSLDQGLQFLIQYYNGEERAKGNILERFSAQQFPDLHSELNLSSLELGDSALYFCASSVGNRGTEAFFGQGTRLTVV.

The chain recombines TRBV28 with TRBJ1-2; tentative D call: TRBD1 (6 bases). The germline CDR1 and CDR2 sequences are MDHEN and SYDVKM. V lost 2 bases and J 2 bases, leaving 15 bases between the germline ends. The CDR3 totals 16 residues. The CDR3 here is CASSLLFRGPNYGYTF. In nucleotides, the CDR3 is TGTGCCAGCAGTTTACTTTTCAGGGGCCCAAACTATGGCTACACCTTC.

There are a few counts of this clone. The CDR3: CATSIYSGEQFF. The CDR3 bases are TGTGCCACCAGCATATACTCGGGGGAGCAGTTCTTC. The chain couples TRBV15 to TRBJ2-1; possibly TRBD2 for D (5 bases). Germline-derived CDR1 and CDR2 are LNHNV and YYDKDF (reference sequence). The CDR3 contains 12 residues. Trimming took off 4 bases at V and 10 bases at J, with 11 bases between the two ends.

This chain connects TRBV10-3 to TRBJ2-1, with a possible D match to TRBD1 (6 bases). The CDR3 totals 13 residues. V lost 4 bases and J lost 3, with 7 bases in between. CDR1 is ENHRY, CDR2 SYGVKD, per germline. The CDR3 is CAISGQDYNEQFF. Here the CDR3 DNA reads TGTGCCATCAGTGGACAGGACTACAATGAGCAGTTCTTC.

The rearrangement links TRBV4-1 to TRBJ2-7; 12 bases line up with TRBD2. The CDR3 contains 14 residues. The V segment lost 5 bases and the J segment 7 bases; nucleotides outside the gene matches: 6. Germline CDR1 MGHRA, CDR2 YSYEKL. CDR3 DNA: TGCGCCAGCAGCAGTTCCCTAGCGGGGGGGGAGCAGTACTTC. Translation gives CASSSSLAGGEQYF.

The gene calls are TRBV6-5 and TRBJ1-2; 8 bases agree with TRBD1. V shed 6 bases, J shed 7 bases, and the junction held 7 bases outside the gene matches. CDR3 size: 13 residues. Germline CDR1 and CDR2: MNHEY and SVGAGI. The CDR3 DNA reads TGTGCCAGCAGAGAGACAGGGGAGGCTGGCTACACCTTC. It is translated as CASRETGEAGYTF.

This clone was counted a single time. The rearrangement joins TRBV4-3 to TRBJ1-2; D gene ambiguous. Looked up from germline, CDR1 is LGHNA and CDR2 is YSLEER. The length of the CDR3 is 14 residues. V shed 0 bases and J shed 4 bases, with 9 bases lying between them. The CDR3 DNA reads as TGCGCCAGCAGCCAAGAGGCGGGATCCTATGGCTACACCTTC. It encodes CASSQEAGSYGYTF.

The chain is built from TRBV24-1 and TRBJ2-2, with 9 bases matching TRBD1. The V gene end was trimmed by 7 bases and the J gene end by 3 bases; junction bases not matched to a gene: 14. The CDR3 contains 18 residues. CDR1 is KGHDR and CDR2 is SFDVKD in the germline V gene. The CDR3 is CATRSSGLDRGDTGELFF. CDR3 in DNA: TGTGCCACCAGGTCCTCGGGGCTCGACAGGGGGGACACCGGGGAGCTGTTTTTT.

The chain couples TRBV6-5 to TRBJ2-5; TRBD1 matches at 8 bases. Trimming at V came to 0 bases and at J to 9 bases, leaving 9 bases not matched to a gene. The length of the CDR3 is 15 residues. Germline V CDR1 and CDR2: MNHEY, SVGAGI. Written as DNA, the CDR3 is TGTGCCAGCAGTTACTCCCGGACAGGGATGGGGGCCCAGTACTTC. Translated: CASSYSRTGMGAQYF.

The chain carries TRBV7-9 and TRBJ2-1; 10 bases line up with TRBD2. The germline CDR1 and CDR2 sequences are SEHNR and FQNEAQ (reference sequence). The V and J ends lost 1 base and 5 bases, in that order; junction bases with no gene match: 5. The CDR3 spans 16 residues. The CDR3 DNA reads TGTGCCAGCAGCTTAGGGTCTAGCGGGAGCCACAATGAGCAGTTCTTC. As protein: CASSLGSSGSHNEQFF.

To note about this clone: One end of the junction is discordant with germline, which a read error may explain. The chain links TRBV19 to TRBJ2-5; tentative D call: TRBD1 (5 bases). The CDR3 has 14 amino acids. The V gene's germline CDR1 is LNHDA and CDR2 SQIVND (reference sequence). The CDR3 nucleotides read TGTGCCAGTAGTCTTGGTGACAGTCAAGGGACCCAGTACTTC. Translation: CASSLGDSQGTQYF. Full variable domain (remainder filled in from reference TRBV19 and TRBJ2-5): DGGITQSPKYLFRKEGQNVTLSCEQNLNHDAMYWYRQDPGQGLRLIYYSQIVNDFQKGDIAEGYSVSREKKESFPLTVTSAQKNPTAFYLCASSLGDSQGTQYFGPGTRLLVL.